This TCR beta chain was recorded in a study of long-term antiretroviral therapy in people with HIV. Study-wide findings and caveats: Regardless of time point, clones expanded before ART dominated the repertoire.

People in the study who had HIV all got their treatment in the United States. Sequencing relied on immunoSEQ assay v3.0, run at survey level. Per-sample targets for sequencing were about 40,000-50,000 T-cell genomes. Using immunoSEQ multiplex PCR, the repertoire was profiled, and TCRdb retains in-frame clones only, with some absent. The repertoire holds 18,000 or so clones, with 90% to 95% as singletons. In the case of this clone: Its antigen is currently unknown.

Sequences were derived from unsorted PBMCs, sampled 3 years after starting antiretroviral therapy. The receptor's source is a man aged 50-59 years with HIV.

This chain's CDR3 is CASSVDRAPAQPQHF. Written as DNA, the CDR3 is TGCGCCAGCAGTGTAGACAGGGCCCCTGCTCAGCCCCAGCATTTT. The V and J genes are TRBV10-2 and TRBJ1-5, with 7 bases identical to TRBD1. The CDR3 consists of 15 residues. In germline, CDR1 is WSHSY, CDR2 SAAADI. V was pared by 4 bases and J by 6 bases, with 9 bases of the junction left unmatched.